This T cell receptor beta chain was found in a study of T cell responses to AZD1222 COVID-19 vaccine (dated by TCRdb to about 2021). About the investigation overall: TCR sequencing covered roughly 230 trial participants: 200 to 220 given two doses of AZD1222 and approximately 25 given two doses of MenACWY control vaccine. Trial participants were enrolled by age into subgroups of 18-55, 56-69 and 70-plus years, and around 150, 29 and 61 TCR-sequenced participants, respectively, were included in these subgroups.

V was cut back by 0 bases and J by 4 bases, leaving a gap of 7 bases between them. There are 14 amino acids in the CDR3, from cysteine to phenylalanine inclusive. This entry keeps only the CDR3 DNA: 42 bases, framed from base 1. For CDR1 and CDR2, the germline V gene lists LGHNA and YNFKEQ. The CDR3 regions of human TCRbeta chains were analyzed by immunosequencing. The published analysis was carried out like this. TCRs in the repertoires were matched against a reference library of SARS-CoV-2-specific TCRs that had been generated with the MIRA antigen-specificity platform. Breadth was defined as the fraction of unique TCRs that were SARS-CoV-2-associated. Depth was defined as the fraction of total T cells that were SARS-CoV-2-associated. Using the MIRA data, each spike-specific TCR was mapped to the spike region that the TCR reacts to and placed in a CD4 or CD8 class. Log10-transformed breadth and depth values were compared by one-way ANOVA with Sidak's multiple comparisons tests. The immuneACCESS repertoire file appears here via TCRdb, limited to in-frame rearrangements. These files lack a portion of the clones; in checked studies, under half of the deficit traces to unresolved V genes, and the cause of the others is not known. The D gene and trimming were derived from the DNA, and the V and J assignments and clone size from that table. In this sample the table shows 45,000 to 55,000 clones, 70% to 85% of which occur a single time. Clones ranked in the top ten supply 20% to 25% of the sample.

In the case of this clone: Its target antigen remains unknown. Per-base qualities were not stored, and no clone one base away is much larger.

General findings and caveats noted by the study authors: Participants were mostly white British, with more females than males. The authors suggested clonal diversity may have been underestimated. Vaccine-associated CD4 TCRs spanned the whole spike protein, with dominant responses in regions 160-218 and 743-854. Spike-specific TCR breadth and depth rose significantly after two AZD1222 doses compared with day 0 and with MenACWY recipients. Reportedly, close to half of the unique spike-specific TCRs recognized epitopes lying outside the regions that are mutated in the B.1.351 and B.1.1.7 variants. Because no samples from the day 14 peak response were available, repertoires could be characterized only after the peak T cell response. The 56-69-year group was small, and its depth increase did not reach significance, likely because of low power. Conclusions about previously exposed vaccinees are limited, since just six AZD1222 recipients were seropositive for SARS-CoV-2 at baseline.

The time point tag for this specimen amounts to: baseline before first vaccination. The sample's treatment or condition, from its label and the paper: meningococcal conjugate vaccine given as trial control. The vaccinee samples were drawn from two UK trials, COV001 and COV002, one of which was a single-blind randomized controlled phase 2/3 trial testing AZD1222 (ChAdOx1 nCoV-19) in healthy adults. For TCRbeta chain sequencing, PBMC samples from trial participants were taken at day 0 and at day 28 after the second dose. The receptor chain draws on TRBV4-2 and TRBJ2-1; no D gene call is confident. This clonotype was sampled from an adult in good health. This sample comprised peripheral blood, obtained on day 0 of MenACWY control vaccination. The nucleotide sequence reads as follows: TGTGCCAGCAGCCAAGACGAGACTTACAATGAGCAGTTCTTC. Its translation reads: CASSQDETYNEQFF.